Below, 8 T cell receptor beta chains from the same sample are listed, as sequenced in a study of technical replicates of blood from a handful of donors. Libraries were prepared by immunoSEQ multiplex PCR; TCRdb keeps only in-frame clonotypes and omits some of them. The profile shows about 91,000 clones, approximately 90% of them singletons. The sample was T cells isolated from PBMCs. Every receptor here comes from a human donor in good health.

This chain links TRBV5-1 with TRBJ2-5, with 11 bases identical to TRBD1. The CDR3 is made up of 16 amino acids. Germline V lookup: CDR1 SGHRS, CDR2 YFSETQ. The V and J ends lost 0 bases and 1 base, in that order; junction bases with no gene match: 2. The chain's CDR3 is CASSLGGTGGQETQYF. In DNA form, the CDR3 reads TGCGCCAGCAGCTTGGGTGGGACAGGGGGCCAAGAGACCCAGTACTTC.

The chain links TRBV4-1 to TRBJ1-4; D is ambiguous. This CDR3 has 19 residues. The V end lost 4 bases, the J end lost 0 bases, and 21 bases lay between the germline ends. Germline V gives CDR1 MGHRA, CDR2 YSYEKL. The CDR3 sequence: CASSRRKGELGATNEKLFF. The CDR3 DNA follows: TGCGCCAGCAGCCGAAGAAAGGGAGAACTCGGTGCAACTAATGAAAAACTGTTTTTT.

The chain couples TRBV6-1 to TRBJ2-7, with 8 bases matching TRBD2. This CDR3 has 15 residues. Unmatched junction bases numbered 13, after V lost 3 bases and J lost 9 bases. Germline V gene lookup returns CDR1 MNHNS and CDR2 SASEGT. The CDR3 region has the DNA TGTGCCAGCAGTGATGCGGGACTAGTAGCTGCAGTGCAGTACTTC. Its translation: CASSDAGLVAAVQYF.

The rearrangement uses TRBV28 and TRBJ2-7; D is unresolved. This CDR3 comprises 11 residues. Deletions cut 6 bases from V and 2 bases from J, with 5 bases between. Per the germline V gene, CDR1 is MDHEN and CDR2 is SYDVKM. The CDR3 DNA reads TGTGCCAGCAGGAGGACCTACGAGCAGTACTTC. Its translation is CASRRTYEQYF. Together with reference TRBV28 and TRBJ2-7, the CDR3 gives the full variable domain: DVKVTQSSRYLVKRTGEKVFLECVQDMDHENMFWYRQDPGLGLRLIYFSYDVKMKEKGDIPEGYSVSREKKERFSLILESASTNQTSMYLCASRRTYEQYFGPGTRLTVT.

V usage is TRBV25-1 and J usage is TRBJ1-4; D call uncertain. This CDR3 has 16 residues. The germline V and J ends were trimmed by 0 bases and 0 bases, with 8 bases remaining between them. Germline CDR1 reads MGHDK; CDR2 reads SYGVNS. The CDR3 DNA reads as TGTGCCAGCAGTGAATATCGGGGTGCAACTAATGAAAAACTGTTTTTT. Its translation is CASSEYRGATNEKLFF.

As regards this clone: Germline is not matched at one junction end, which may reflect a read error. The CDR3 DNA follows: TGTGCCATCAGGGCCCTCGGTACGGGTTTGGTCCTCACTTTT. Protein: CAIRALGTGLVLTF. The chain links TRBV10-3 to TRBJ2-3; D uncertain. Germline CDR1 ENHRY, CDR2 SYGVKD. This CDR3 region has 14 residues.

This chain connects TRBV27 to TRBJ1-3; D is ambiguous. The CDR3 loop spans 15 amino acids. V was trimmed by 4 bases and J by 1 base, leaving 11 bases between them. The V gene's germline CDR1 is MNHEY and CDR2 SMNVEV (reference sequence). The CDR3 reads CASSSYPGSGNTIYF. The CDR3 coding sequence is TGTGCCAGCAGTTCATACCCGGGTTCTGGAAACACCATATATTTT.

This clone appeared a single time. The CDR3 reads CASSLVGRQDTEAFF. The CDR3 nucleotides are TGTGCCAGCAGCTTAGTTGGCAGGCAAGACACTGAAGCTTTCTTT. The chain recombines TRBV7-6 with TRBJ1-1; no clear D. The CDR3 contains 15 residues. Trimming removed 1 base from V and 3 bases from J, with 12 bases in between. Germline CDR1 SGHVS, CDR2 FNYEAQ.